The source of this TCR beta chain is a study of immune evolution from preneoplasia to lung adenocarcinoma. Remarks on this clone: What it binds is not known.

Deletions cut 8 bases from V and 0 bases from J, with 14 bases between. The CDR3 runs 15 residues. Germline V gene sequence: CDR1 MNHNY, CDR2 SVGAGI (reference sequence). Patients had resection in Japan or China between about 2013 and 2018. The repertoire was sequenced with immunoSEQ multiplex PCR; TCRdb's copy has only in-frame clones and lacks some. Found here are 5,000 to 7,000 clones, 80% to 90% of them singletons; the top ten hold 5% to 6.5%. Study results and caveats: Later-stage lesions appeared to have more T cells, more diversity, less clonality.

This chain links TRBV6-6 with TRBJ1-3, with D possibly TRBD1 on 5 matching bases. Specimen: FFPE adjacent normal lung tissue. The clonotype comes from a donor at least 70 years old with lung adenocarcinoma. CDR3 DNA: TGTGCCAGCCGGGGCGGGGGAGGCTCTGGAAACACCATATATTTT. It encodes CASRGGGGSGNTIYF.